This TCR beta chain originates from a study of PD-1 blockade in classical Hodgkin lymphoma (dated by TCRdb to the early 2020s). Some background on the complete study: Nivolumab dosing was 3 mg/kg intravenously every 2 weeks, continuing until either disease progression or unacceptable toxicity. A peripheral blood immune signature of response to PD-1 blockade in classical Hodgkin lymphoma was defined using TCR beta sequencing and CyTOF. The paper's findings and limits, for the study overall: A significant rise by C4D1 was seen in CD4+ but not CD8+ TCR diversity (p=0.0027 vs p=0.16), with the rise being most apparent in complete responders (p=0.02). Baseline TCR diversity was reported as lower in newly diagnosed patients than in healthy donors, and lower still in relapsed/refractory patients. Trial patients achieving complete response had baseline diversity similar to newly diagnosed patients, whereas partial responders and progressors had significantly lower diversity. Lower diversity was observed in patients in whom nivolumab was started less than 1 year after ASCT, and these patients were excluded from later analyses so that confounding by immune reconstitution would be avoided. The study was restricted to a single clinical trial cohort, and the causes of repertoire differences, possibly disease activity or prior therapy, were left undefined.

In the germline V gene, CDR1 corresponds to SGDLS and CDR2 to YYNGEE. The CDR3 runs 16 residues from the cysteine to the phenylalanine. Only the CDR3 DNA is retained, 48 bases long and in frame from the first base. V ends up 3 bases short and J 0 bases short, with an unmatched junction base count of 6. The Qiagen DNeasy kit was used to extract genomic DNA both from unsorted PBMCs and from the negatively selected CD4+ and CD8+ fractions. Amplification of TCR beta CDR3 regions was done by immunoSEQ multiplex PCR with primers that anneal to V and J segments. A synthetic immune receptor repertoire was used to minimize amplification bias, and any residual bias was removed computationally once sequencing was done. Turning to the authors' computational methods: Repertoire diversity was quantified as the Shannon entropy index using custom Python scripts. Unsorted, CD4+ and CD8+ repertoires were analyzed separately, except in combined analyses where CD4+ and CD8+ sequences were merged in silico. Clonal expansion was defined as a frequency increase of at least 2-fold after treatment compared with C1D1, and clones undetected at baseline were assigned a pseudocount of 0.5. Singleton clones were defined as clones with 0 or 1 copy at C1D1, and non-singleton clones were defined as clones with 2 or more copies. Clones expanded in unsorted samples were labelled as CD4+, CD8+ or unknown by matching protein sequences in sorted samples from the same patient. Wilcoxon tests on paired samples were used to test diversity changes from C1D1 to C4D1. As stored in TCRdb, this immuneACCESS dataset retains in-frame rearrangements with V and J assigned. A fraction of the clones does not appear; measured against another copy, unresolved V genes explain less than half of the discrepancy, and the remainder lacks a known reason. The V and J calls and the clone size are those of that table, but D and trimming were determined from the DNA. The sample profile shows about 2,700 clones; 70% to 75% of them were found once. More than 60% of the sample is held by the ten biggest clonotypes.

The count of this clone is one. Its recognized antigen is unknown. Base qualities are not provided; no much larger clone lies one nucleotide away. The time point label here, explained by the study, means: cycle 1 day 1 (C1D1), immediately before nivolumab initiation. Relapse after autologous stem cell transplantation had occurred in all trial patients, and cohorts A, B and C were distinguished by prior brentuximab vedotin exposure. CD8+ T cells were purified from thawed PBMCs by magnetic negative selection with a Miltenyi CD8+ T cell isolation kit. A total of under 70 patients with relapsed/refractory classical Hodgkin lymphoma made up the trial cohort, and each patient's best overall response was complete response, partial response or progressive disease. In the multi-cohort phase II CheckMate 205 trial, trial patients received single-agent nivolumab. An independent review committee assessed best overall response by applying the 2007 International Working Group response criteria. Trial PBMCs were obtained immediately prior to nivolumab initiation (C1D1) and on therapy at cycle 2 day 1 and cycle 4 day 1. Peripheral blood was collected in 8 mL Vacutainer Cell Preparation Tubes, from which PBMCs were isolated by centrifugation and then cryopreserved. Purified CD4+ and CD8+ fractions were prepared only for cases where an additional PBMC sample was available. On LS columns in a quadroMACS separator, the magnetically labelled cells were depleted, and the flow-through was collected as the purified fraction.

The chain was built from TRBV9 and TRBJ2-3, with 8 middle bases fitting TRBD2. The input for sequencing was CD8+ T cells from blood, taken at baseline. This TCR derives from a human donor with classical Hodgkin lymphoma. The sequenced DNA is TGTGCCAGCAGCGAAACGACTAGCGAGAGCACAGATACGCAGTATTTT. Translation gives CASSETTSESTDTQYF.